What follows are 17 T cell receptor beta chains derived from one specimen sequenced in a study of patients and donors after allogeneic stem cell transplantation. TCRdb reanalysed the RT-PCR reads using MiXCR and keeps one entry per CDR3 protein. The sample records 900,000 to 1,000,000 distinct CDR3 sequences, about 20% being singletons. The specimen was blood, either unsorted or a sorted T cell fraction (not recorded which). All receptors come from a human donor who was either an allogeneic HSCT recipient or a stem cell or donor lymphocyte infusion donor (not recorded which). It is not recorded whose cells these are; they may come from a transplant donor.

The CDR3 region has the DNA TGTGCCAGCAGTATTAGCGGAGCCTCCTACAATGAGCAGTTCTTC. Its protein product is CASSISGASYNEQFF. The chain recombines TRBV7-9 with TRBJ2-1; a possible D gene is TRBD2 (6 bases). Germline lookup yields CDR1 SEHNR and CDR2 FQNEAQ (reference sequence). The CDR3 totals 15 residues. Trimming took off 6 bases at V and 0 bases at J, with 12 bases between the two ends.

In its sample, this clonotype was seen a few times. The gene calls are TRBV29-1 and TRBJ1-2; no clear D. Trimming cost V 3 bases and J 5 bases, with 7 bases left between them. Germline lookup yields CDR1 SQVTM and CDR2 ANQGSEA. The length of the CDR3 is 11 residues. The CDR3 protein is CSVERVYGYTF. The CDR3 DNA follows: TGCAGCGTTGAGAGGGTTTATGGCTACACCTTC.

The chain combines TRBV25-1 with TRBJ1-2, with D possibly matching TRBD1 (6 bases). V lost 6 bases to trimming and J lost 4 bases, with 15 bases between them. Germline lookup yields CDR1 MGHDK and CDR2 SYGVNS. The CDR3 length is 14 residues. As DNA, the CDR3 is TGTGCCAGCAGCAAGAAAGGGGGGAGCTATGGCTACACCTTC. Translation: CASSKKGGSYGYTF.

The genes are TRBV9 and TRBJ2-3; D remains ambiguous. Germline V gives CDR1 SGDLS, CDR2 YYNGEE. CDR3 length equals 15 residues. V lost 0 bases and J lost 6, with 14 bases in between. The CDR3 loop is CASSVAGSNSDTQYF. CDR3 bases: TGTGCCAGCAGCGTAGCGGGTTCGAACTCCGATACGCAGTATTTT.

This clonotype was found a few times. CDR3 coding DNA: TGTGCCGGACCAGGGGGGTGTGGGCAGCCCCAGCATTTT. Translated, it gives CAGPGGCGQPQHF. This sequence joins TRBV6-4 and TRBJ1-5; TRBD1 agrees at 7 bases. The CDR3 has 13 amino acids. V shed 11 bases and J 7 bases; nucleotides not matched to a gene: 11. Germline V CDR1 and CDR2: MRHNA, SNTAGT.

This clonotype was seen ten or more times. The chain couples TRBV12-3 or TRBV12-4 to TRBJ1-6; D is possibly TRBD1 (5 bases). The CDR3 covers 15 residues. V gave up 3 bases and J gave up 5 bases, with 11 bases separating them. CDR3 protein: CASSLKRGNNSPLHF. CDR3 nucleotide sequence: TGTGCCAGCAGTTTGAAGAGGGGTAATAATTCACCCCTCCACTTT.

J is TRBJ2-5 and V is TRBV20-1; 8 nucleotides agree with TRBD2. Germline V gives CDR1 DFQATT, CDR2 SNEGSKA (reference sequence). There are 15 residues in the CDR3. With 1 base clipped from V and 5 bases from J, the junction kept 9 bases outside the gene matches. As DNA, the CDR3 is TGCAGTGCTAGAGGCGGGGGGCCTTCTTGGGAGACCCAGTACTTC. Translated: CSARGGGPSWETQYF.

The chain couples TRBV27 to TRBJ1-2; D gene unclear. The germline CDR1 and CDR2 sequences are MNHEY and SMNVEV (reference sequence). The V end was cut by 1 base, the J end by 4 bases, with 13 bases between. The CDR3 loop spans 15 amino acids. The CDR3 protein is CASSLLSGDSYGYTF. The CDR3 DNA follows: TGTGCCAGCAGTTTATTATCCGGGGATTCCTATGGCTACACCTTC.

This clonotype has at least ten counts. This sequence joins TRBV25-1 and TRBJ1-1; unclear D gene. CDR3 length: 12 amino acids. The germline V gene encodes CDR1 MGHDK and CDR2 SYGVNS. V lost 1 base and J 7 bases, leaving 7 bases between the germline ends. The CDR3 protein is CASSELGIEAFF. The CDR3 DNA follows: TGTGCCAGCAGTGAATTGGGGATTGAAGCTTTCTTT.

The chain is built from TRBV9 and TRBJ2-3; D is undetermined. V was trimmed by 3 bases and J by 4 bases, leaving 9 bases between them. Germline CDR1 reads SGDLS; CDR2 reads YYNGEE. The length of the CDR3 is 13 residues. The CDR3, as DNA: TGTGCCAGCAGCGACGCGTTCCCAGATACGCAGTATTTT. Protein product: CASSDAFPDTQYF.

The chain joins TRBV3-1 to TRBJ2-7; tentative D call: TRBD2 (5 bases). There are 13 residues in the CDR3. CDR1 is LGHDT and CDR2 is YNNKEL in the germline V gene (reference sequence). V lost 3 bases to trimming and J lost 5 bases, with 11 bases between them. CDR3 sequence (DNA): TGTGCCAGCAGCCAGCCTGGGCGGGACGAGCAGTACTTC. It encodes CASSQPGRDEQYF.

V is TRBV27 and J is TRBJ2-7, with D possibly TRBD2 on 7 matching bases. V lost 10 bases and J 5 bases, leaving 24 bases between the germline ends. This CDR3 is built from 15 residues. Germline V gives CDR1 MNHEY, CDR2 SMNVEV (reference sequence). For the CDR3, the DNA is TGTGCCACCACCAAGGGGGGGAGGCCGTTCCACGAGCAGTACTTC. Residues: CATTKGGRPFHEQYF.

The V gene is TRBV21-1, the J gene TRBJ2-5; the DNA was not compared with TRBD1, the D call given in the table. TRBV21-1 represents a pseudogene. The CDR3 length is 15 residues. The CDR3, as DNA: TGTGCCAGCCCCACTAACAGGGGAATCCAAGAGACCCAGTACTTC. This encodes CASPTNRGIQETQYF.

This clonotype was seen more than once but under ten times. This chain connects TRBV3-1 to TRBJ1-2, with D possibly being TRBD1 (5 bases). Germline CDR1 LGHDT, CDR2 YNNKEL (reference sequence). Trimming pared 1 base from V and 2 bases from J, leaving 8 bases between. CDR3 length: 14 residues. The CDR3 sequence: CASSQGRTNYGYTF. CDR3 bases: TGTGCCAGCAGCCAAGGTCGGACAAACTATGGCTACACCTTC.

This clonotype has only a few counts. The chain links TRBV29-1 to TRBJ1-4; 8 positions agree with TRBD1. The CDR3 extends over 15 amino acids. Unmatched junction bases numbered 10, after V lost 0 bases and J lost 10 bases. Germline values: CDR1 SQVTM, CDR2 ANQGSEA. The CDR3 reads CSVEDGAGGLGKLFF. The CDR3 DNA follows: TGCAGCGTTGAAGATGGGGCAGGGGGCTTGGGAAAACTGTTTTTT.

For this clonotype: The junction departs from the called germline gene at one end, perhaps through a read error. The chain has TRBV7-9 and TRBJ1-1; D remains unclear. The CDR3 covers 10 residues. The germline V gene has CDR1 SEHNR and CDR2 FQNEAQ (reference sequence). CDR3 nucleotides: TGTGCCAGCAGCTTATCCTACAGAGATTTT. Residues: CASSLSYRDF.

The CDR3 DNA reads TGTGCCAGCAGCTACGGGTGGCCTGCTGGCGGGGAGCTGTTTTTT. It yields the protein CASSYGWPAGGELFF. J is TRBJ2-2 and V is TRBV12-3 or TRBV12-4; D unresolved. V lost 6 bases and J 7 bases, leaving 18 bases between the germline ends. CDR3 length: 15 residues.